A single sample is the source of the 25 T cell receptor beta chains below, sequenced in a study of cytomegalovirus exposure and HLA in healthy donors (TCRdb year 2017). The protocol used for the library was the immunoSEQ multiplex PCR assay. The multiplex PCR relied on a mix of 60 forward primers for TCR Vbeta segments and 13 reverse primers for TCR Jbeta segments. Here the immuneACCESS table is served through TCRdb, limited to in-frame sequences with V and J called. Missing clones are a known gap in these copies; in checked studies unresolved V genes cover under half, and the rest lacks a known reason. The sample table lists about 150,000 clones, 60% to 80% of them with a count of one. The ten largest clones add up to 0.55% to 0.8% of the sample. The sequencing sample was made of PBMCs. Source of these receptors: a male donor in good health and CMV-seronegative.

The chain uses TRBV29-1 and TRBJ2-7; 11 bases agree with TRBD2. The CDR3 covers 14 residues. From germline, CDR1 is SQVTM and CDR2 ANQGSEA. V lost 2 bases to trimming and J lost 2 bases; unmatched junction nucleotides: 2. The DNA for the CDR3 is TGCAGCGTTGAAAGACTAGCGGGAACCTACGAGCAGTACTTC. It specifies CSVERLAGTYEQYF.

The chain carries TRBV10-3 and TRBJ1-1, with D unclear. Germline lookup yields CDR1 ENHRY and CDR2 SYGVKD. This CDR3 spans 16 amino acids. V lost 2 bases, J lost 5 bases, and 18 bases lay in between. The CDR3 spells CAISEKGPDLGTEAFF. CDR3 sequence (DNA): TGTGCCATCAGTGAGAAAGGGCCGGACTTAGGGACTGAAGCTTTCTTT.

This chain connects TRBV19 to TRBJ1-1; D not certain. V was cut by 3 bases and J by 4 bases, with 12 bases left in between. Germline assignment: CDR1 LNHDA and CDR2 SQIVND (reference sequence). This CDR3 is 14 amino acids long. CDR3: CASSIPYGSTEAFF. CDR3 nucleotide sequence: TGTGCCAGTAGTATCCCCTACGGGAGCACTGAAGCTTTCTTT.

The CDR3 region is CASSLEDSLTEQYF. Written as DNA, the CDR3 is TGCGCCAGCAGCTTGGAGGACAGCCTTACGGAGCAGTACTTC. This chain links TRBV5-1 with TRBJ2-7, with TRBD1 as a possible D gene (6 bases). This CDR3 has 14 amino acids. V was cut by 0 bases and J by 7 bases, with 14 bases left in between. Germline CDR1 is SGHRS and CDR2 is YFSETQ.

The chain employs TRBV29-1 and TRBJ2-3; TRBD2 aligns across 7 bases. Germline-derived CDR1 and CDR2 are SQVTM and ANQGSEA. V lost 2 bases, J lost 1 base, and 0 bases stayed unmatched. The CDR3 loop spans 13 amino acids. This chain's CDR3 is CSVETSGTDTQYF. CDR3 nucleotide sequence: TGCAGCGTTGAAACTAGCGGCACAGATACGCAGTATTTT.

As for this clone: This sample includes further DNA sequences coding for the same CDR3. The J gene is TRBJ1-4, the V gene TRBV27; D is undetermined. The germline CDR1 and CDR2 sequences are MNHEY and SMNVEV (reference sequence). This CDR3 is 15 amino acids long. With 3 bases removed from V and 8 bases from J, the gap between germline ends came to 16 bases. CDR3 loop: CASSLRAVKGEKLFF. The CDR3 DNA follows: TGTGCCAGCAGTTTGCGGGCAGTTAAGGGAGAAAAACTGTTTTTT.

The J gene is TRBJ2-1, the V gene TRBV5-1; D is unclear. This CDR3 region has 15 residues. V was shortened by 0 bases and J by 0 bases, with 7 bases between the two germline ends. Germline lookup yields CDR1 SGHRS and CDR2 YFSETQ. CDR3 loop: CASSLGRLSYNEQFF. The CDR3 nucleotides are TGCGCCAGCAGCTTGGGGCGACTCTCCTACAATGAGCAGTTCTTC.

This clone came up once. This chain joins TRBV2 and TRBJ1-1, with D unresolved. Trimming left V 7 bases short and J 1 base short, with 13 bases between. The CDR3 has 14 amino acids. CDR1 is SNHLY and CDR2 is FYNNEI in the germline V gene. CDR3 DNA sequence: TGTGCCAGCAACGGAAGAGGAGGGAACACTGAAGCTTTCTTT. It is translated as CASNGRGGNTEAFF. Full variable domain (remainder filled in from reference TRBV2 and TRBJ1-1): EPEVTQTPSHQVTQMGQEVILRCVPISNHLYFYWYRQILGQKVEFLVSFYNNEISEKSEIFDDQFSVERPDGSNFTLKIRSTKLEDSAMYFCASNGRGGNTEAFFGQGTRLTVV.

This clone appeared a single time. The chain links TRBV6-1 to TRBJ1-1, with D possibly matching TRBD1 (6 bases). Germline V gene sequence: CDR1 MNHNS, CDR2 SASEGT. Trimming took 1 base from V and 1 from J, leaving 10 bases between them. The CDR3 runs to 15 residues. Written as DNA, the CDR3 is TGTGCCAGCAGTGAAGAGGGACACCCGAACACTGAAGCTTTCTTT. Amino acid sequence: CASSEEGHPNTEAFF.

This sequence joins TRBV19 and TRBJ2-7; D is perhaps TRBD2 (7 bases). Trimming took off 4 bases at V and 3 bases at J, with 16 bases between the two ends. The CDR3 contains 15 residues. Germline V lookup: CDR1 LNHDA, CDR2 SQIVND (reference sequence). CDR3 nucleotide sequence: TGTGCCAGTAGTAAAGGATCGGGGGGCTACTACGAGCAGTACTTC. Its translation: CASSKGSGGYYEQYF.

The V and J genes are TRBV7-2 and TRBJ2-1, with TRBD2 matching over 15 bases. The CDR3 runs to 17 residues. The V gene end was trimmed by 5 bases and the J gene end by 4 bases; junction bases not matched to a gene: 6. Germline V gene lookup returns CDR1 SGHTA and CDR2 FQGNSA. The CDR3 here is CASSLRTSGGAYNEQFF. Here the CDR3 DNA reads TGTGCCAGCAGCCTAAGGACTAGCGGGGGGGCTTACAATGAGCAGTTCTTC.

The J gene is TRBJ1-4, the V gene TRBV4-1, with D tentatively TRBD1 (6 bases). V lost 4 bases and J 0 bases, leaving 12 bases between the germline ends. CDR1 MGHRA and CDR2 YSYEKL come from the germline V gene. This CDR3 comprises 16 residues. The DNA for the CDR3 is TGCGCCAGCAGCCGGACCGGGACACCAACTAATGAAAAACTGTTTTTT. Its translation: CASSRTGTPTNEKLFF.

The sample holds one count of this clone. The chain carries TRBV30 and TRBJ1-1, with 8 bases identical to TRBD1. This CDR3 is 15 amino acids long. Germline CDR1 reads GTSNPN; CDR2 reads SVGIG (reference sequence). The V segment lost 3 bases and the J segment 1 base; nucleotides outside the gene matches: 7. CDR3 DNA: TGTGCCTGGAGACAGGGGGGACCGTCGAACACTGAAGCTTTCTTT. It encodes CAWRQGGPSNTEAFF.

The chain employs TRBV10-3 and TRBJ2-3, with D tentatively TRBD2 (6 bases). The germline V and J ends were trimmed by 7 bases and 4 bases, with 18 bases remaining between them. Germline V gene lookup returns CDR1 ENHRY and CDR2 SYGVKD. The CDR3 contains 15 residues. The CDR3 nucleotides read TGTGCCATCACTCAAGCGGGTCTGGGGGCAGATACGCAGTATTTT. This sequence encodes CAITQAGLGADTQYF.

The chain recombines TRBV5-1 with TRBJ1-1; D call uncertain. Germline lookup yields CDR1 SGHRS and CDR2 YFSETQ. The CDR3 length is 12 residues. With 0 bases removed from V and 4 bases from J, the gap between germline ends came to 4 bases. CDR3 nucleotides: TGCGCCAGCAGCTTGGGGGCCACTGAAGCTTTCTTT. Translation gives CASSLGATEAFF.

This rearrangement joins TRBV5-4 to TRBJ1-2; D is unclear. The CDR3 has 14 amino acids. The germline V and J ends were trimmed by 4 bases and 4 bases, with 14 bases remaining between them. The germline V gene has CDR1 SGHNT and CDR2 YYREEE (reference sequence). The CDR3 spells CASSLPSIFYGYTF. The CDR3 DNA follows: TGTGCCAGCAGCCTACCGTCCATTTTCTATGGCTACACCTTC.

The chain recombines TRBV11-2 with TRBJ1-2; no reliable D call. V lost 5 bases and J 3 bases, leaving 7 bases between the germline ends. The CDR3 has 12 amino acids. Germline loops: CDR1 SGHAT, CDR2 FQNNGV. The CDR3 nucleotides read TGTGCCAGCAGCCACCAGGACTATGGCTACACCTTC. Translated: CASSHQDYGYTF.

This clone was picked up a small number of times. Written as DNA, the CDR3 is TGTGCCAGCTCACCTACAGGGTTCCAAGAGACCCAGTACTTC. It specifies CASSPTGFQETQYF. The V and J genes are TRBV18 and TRBJ2-5; possibly TRBD1 for D (6 bases). Germline loops: CDR1 KGHSH, CDR2 LQKENI. Trimming shortened V by 3 bases and J by 1 base, and 9 bases separated the two germline ends. CDR3 size: 14 residues.

This chain connects TRBV5-1 to TRBJ2-1; 7 nucleotides match TRBD2. From germline, CDR1 is SGHRS and CDR2 YFSETQ. The CDR3 is made up of 15 amino acids. V was pared by 1 base and J by 5 bases, with 6 bases of the junction left unmatched. This chain's CDR3 is CASSLFSGVDNEQFF. CDR3 DNA: TGCGCCAGCAGCTTGTTCAGCGGGGTTGACAATGAGCAGTTCTTC.

This chain uses TRBV19 with TRBJ1-4; TRBD1 agrees at 7 bases. CDR3 length: 15 residues. The junction had 3 bases not matched to a gene; V was cut back by 5 bases and J by 0 bases. Germline lookup yields CDR1 LNHDA and CDR2 SQIVND (reference sequence). The CDR3 sequence is CASSVGQATNEKLFF. DNA of the CDR3: TGTGCCAGTAGTGTAGGACAGGCAACTAATGAAAAACTGTTTTTT.

The J gene is TRBJ2-2, the V gene TRBV7-3; no clear D gene. Deletions cut 5 bases from V and 6 bases from J, with 13 bases between. Germline V gene lookup returns CDR1 SGHTA and CDR2 FQGTGA. The length of the CDR3 is 14 residues. The CDR3 DNA sequence: TGTGCCAGCAGCACGAACGGAGTTGCCGGGGAGCTGTTTTTT. Its translation is CASSTNGVAGELFF. The full variable domain, with the rest looked up from reference TRBV7-3 and TRBJ2-2, is GAGVSQTPSNKVTEKGKYVELRCDPISGHTALYWYRQSLGQGPEFLIYFQGTGAADDSGLPNDRFFAVRPEGSVSTLKIQRTERGDSAVYLCASSTNGVAGELFFGEGSRLTVL.

The chain employs TRBV7-3 and TRBJ1-1; TRBD1 agrees at 7 bases. With 0 bases clipped from V and 4 bases from J, the junction kept 2 bases outside the gene matches. Per the germline V gene, CDR1 is SGHTA and CDR2 is FQGTGA. The CDR3 has 14 amino acids. CDR3 sequence: CASSLTGTVTEAFF. CDR3 nucleotide sequence: TGTGCCAGCAGCTTAACGGGGACAGTCACTGAAGCTTTCTTT.

This clone was seen only once. The CDR3 region has the DNA TGTGCCAGCAGCGTAGCTTTCGGGGGAAGTGAGCAGTACTTC. Its translation: CASSVAFGGSEQYF. The chain recombines TRBV9 with TRBJ2-7, with D possibly being TRBD2 (6 bases). Trimming pared 0 bases from V and 7 bases from J, leaving 14 bases between. The CDR3 runs to 14 residues. The germline V gene encodes CDR1 SGDLS and CDR2 YYNGEE.

This clone turned up a few times. The chain combines TRBV6-4 with TRBJ2-3; D might be TRBD1 (6 bases). Germline V gives CDR1 MRHNA, CDR2 SNTAGT. This CDR3 is built from 14 residues. V lost 6 bases and J 1 base, leaving 11 bases between the germline ends. The CDR3 protein is CASSYRAGTDTQYF. The CDR3 bases are TGTGCCAGCAGCTACAGGGCCGGCACAGATACGCAGTATTTT.

CDR3 DNA sequence: TGTGCCAGCAGCTTGCTAGCTTGGGGAGAGACCCAGTACTTC. Translated, it gives CASSLLAWGETQYF. The chain is built from TRBV11-1 and TRBJ2-5, with D perhaps TRBD2 (5 bases). This CDR3 is built from 14 residues. Germline V gene data show CDR1 as SGHAT and CDR2 as FQDESV (reference sequence). V lost 3 bases and J 4 bases, leaving 12 bases between the germline ends.